The sequence of this TCR beta chain was determined in a study of blood T cell repertoires in COVID-19. Study-level information: Italy, Spain and the United States were the sources of the convalescent and acute COVID-19 samples. Nucleic acid was either cDNA or gDNA, and it came from T cells, B-cell-depleted T cells, or PBMCs.

Profiling relied on immunoSEQ multiplex PCR, and the TCRdb table lists in-frame clones only, not all of them. The sample consists of a few hundred thousand clones, 89% of them appearing once. This clone was seen a single time. Trimming took 3 bases from V and 8 from J; bases not matched to a gene: 6. This CDR3 has 13 residues. The sequence came from a woman aged 35 to 49 who had recovered from COVID-19. The sequenced sample was peripheral blood. The chain is built from TRBV12-3 or TRBV12-4 and TRBJ1-2, with TRBD1 matching over 7 bases. The CDR3 is CASSFTGESGYTF. In DNA form, the CDR3 reads TGTGCCAGCAGTTTTACAGGGGAGAGCGGCTACACCTTC.